The 16 T cell receptor beta chains below come from one sample, sequenced in a study of T cell changes during pregnancy in multiple sclerosis. The protocol was immunoSEQ multiplex PCR, while the TCRdb copy is restricted to in-frame clones and leaves out a portion. The sample records 35,000 to 50,000 clones, roughly nine tenths being singletons. Material: CD4+ T cells from peripheral blood mononuclear cells, obtained after pregnancy. The receptor source for this set is a female donor with multiple sclerosis, enrolled in a pregnancy study.

This chain uses TRBV28 with TRBJ1-2, with 8 bases lining up with TRBD1. The CDR3 contains 16 residues. CDR1 MDHEN and CDR2 SYDVKM come from the germline V gene. The V gene end was trimmed by 3 bases and the J gene end by 7 bases; junction bases not matched to a gene: 13. The CDR3 DNA is TGTGCCAGCAGTTTTCCGTCAGACAGGGGACTCGTTGGCTACACCTTC. It yields the protein CASSFPSDRGLVGYTF.

The genes are TRBV6-5 and TRBJ1-1; no clear D. Germline values: CDR1 MNHEY, CDR2 SVGAGI. The CDR3 has 13 amino acids. V was clipped by 7 bases and J by 0 bases, with 9 bases between them. This chain's CDR3 is CASTTTMNTEAFF. The CDR3, as DNA: TGTGCCAGCACCACGACTATGAACACTGAAGCTTTCTTT.

This clone was observed once. The chain combines TRBV6-5 with TRBJ2-7; D perhaps matches TRBD1 (5 bases). V lost 6 bases, J lost 7 bases, and 10 bases lay in between. There are 11 residues in the CDR3. The V gene's germline CDR1 is MNHEY and CDR2 SVGAGI. CDR3 residues: CASRRGWEQYF. Here the CDR3 DNA reads TGTGCCAGCAGAAGGGGTTGGGAGCAGTACTTC.

The chain recombines TRBV28 with TRBJ2-6, with 7 bases lining up with TRBD1. Trimming took 1 base from V and 0 from J; bases not matched to a gene: 6. The germline V gene encodes CDR1 MDHEN and CDR2 SYDVKM. The CDR3 sequence is 18 residues long. CDR3 sequence (DNA): TGTGCCAGCAGTTTATCGCCACAGGGGAGCTCTGGGGCCAACGTCCTGACTTTC. This sequence encodes CASSLSPQGSSGANVLTF.

This chain joins TRBV5-1 and TRBJ2-2; TRBD1 might be the D (6 bases). Per the germline V gene, CDR1 is SGHRS and CDR2 is YFSETQ. This CDR3 contains 15 residues. Trimming removed 0 bases at V and 5 bases at J, with 11 bases between. CDR3 DNA: TGCGCCAGCAGCTTGGTGGACAGCCAAACCGGGGAGCTGTTTTTT. Its translation: CASSLVDSQTGELFF.

The chain is built from TRBV29-1 and TRBJ2-3; D is possibly TRBD1 (6 bases). Germline CDR1 is SQVTM and CDR2 is ANQGSEA. CDR3 length: 12 residues. Trimming took off 8 bases at V and 0 bases at J, with 9 bases between the two ends. CDR3 sequence reads: CSFRGSTDTQYF. Written as DNA, the CDR3 is TGCAGCTTCAGGGGTAGCACAGATACGCAGTATTTT.

This rearrangement joins TRBV11-3 to TRBJ2-5, with TRBD1 matching 10 bases. The CDR3 length is 15 residues. V dropped 5 bases and J dropped 5; count of bases not matched to a gene: 8. Germline V CDR1 and CDR2: SGHNT, YENEEA. Here the CDR3 DNA reads TGTGCCAGCAGCCGCCGACAGGGGGCTAGGGAGACCCAGTACTTC. As protein: CASSRRQGARETQYF.

The chain couples TRBV29-1 to TRBJ2-3; TRBD2 agrees at 9 bases. The germline V gene has CDR1 SQVTM and CDR2 ANQGSEA. CDR3 size: 14 residues. Trimming removed 6 bases from V and 6 bases from J; junction bases left unmatched: 10. CDR3 region: CSVGEGSGRDTQYF. The CDR3 nucleotides are TGCAGCGTGGGCGAGGGGAGCGGGAGGGATACGCAGTATTTT.

The rearrangement links TRBV6-6 to TRBJ1-5; 7 positions agree with TRBD1. The V and J ends lost 6 bases and 1 base, in that order; junction bases with no gene match: 6. From germline, CDR1 is MNHNY and CDR2 SVGAGI (reference sequence). This CDR3 has 15 residues. Here the CDR3 DNA reads TGTGCCAGCAGCGCGACAGGGACCAGCAATCAGCCCCAGCATTTT. It specifies CASSATGTSNQPQHF.

V gene TRBV7-2 combines with J gene TRBJ2-1; 13 nucleotides line up with TRBD2. The length of the CDR3 is 16 residues. Germline CDR1 is SGHTA and CDR2 is FQGNSA. The trim removed 6 bases at V and 2 bases at J, leaving 4 bases unmatched. This chain's CDR3 is CASRPGTSGTYNEQFF. CDR3 bases: TGTGCCAGCAGACCCGGGACTAGCGGGACCTACAATGAGCAGTTCTTC.

V is TRBV6-8 and J is TRBJ1-5; 12 nucleotides align to TRBD1. This CDR3 region has 15 residues. The trim removed 5 bases at V and 6 bases at J, leaving 5 bases unmatched. Per germline, CDR1 MNHGY and CDR2 SAAAGT. CDR3 DNA sequence: TGTGCCAGCAGTGGGGACAGGGGGCACAGTCAGCCCCAGCATTTT. Encoded protein: CASSGDRGHSQPQHF.

This rearrangement joins TRBV27 to TRBJ1-6; a weak D match, TRBD1 (5 bases). Per the germline V gene, CDR1 is MNHEY and CDR2 is SMNVEV (reference sequence). CDR3 length: 17 residues. Trimming took off 5 bases at V and 0 bases at J, with 14 bases between the two ends. The CDR3 sequence is CASSAGGGSSYNSPLHF. Written as DNA, the CDR3 is TGTGCCAGCAGTGCCGGGGGAGGAAGCTCCTATAATTCACCCCTCCACTTT.

This clone was seen only a few times. V usage is TRBV10-1 and J usage is TRBJ1-1, with a weak D call TRBD1 (5 bases). The V gene lost 5 bases and the J gene lost 0 bases, with 7 bases spanning the gap. Germline V gene lookup returns CDR1 WNHNN and CDR2 SYGVQD (reference sequence). The CDR3 is 13 residues long. The CDR3 reads CASSSTVNTEAFF. CDR3 DNA sequence: TGCGCCAGCAGTTCGACAGTGAACACTGAAGCTTTCTTT.

V usage is TRBV5-4 and J usage is TRBJ1-1, with a tentative D call TRBD1 (6 bases). The V gene lost 0 bases and the J gene lost 11 bases, with 17 bases spanning the gap. Germline values: CDR1 SGHNT, CDR2 YYREEE (reference sequence). The CDR3 loop spans 14 amino acids. CDR3 sequence (DNA): TGTGCCAGCAGCTTGGGTACGGGGGGCGCTTCGGCTTTCTTT. Protein product: CASSLGTGGASAFF.

This chain links TRBV7-9 with TRBJ1-1; 8 nucleotides line up with TRBD1. This CDR3 region has 16 residues. After removal of 2 bases from V and 4 bases from J, the junction contained 9 bases not matched to a gene. Germline values: CDR1 SEHNR, CDR2 FQNEAQ (reference sequence). The chain's CDR3 is CASSLSTGAGSTEAFF. DNA of the CDR3: TGTGCCAGCAGCTTATCGACAGGGGCGGGATCCACTGAAGCTTTCTTT.

CDR3 nucleotide sequence: TGTGCCAGCAGTTTATGGGCGGGAGGCGTGACAGATACGCAGTATTTT. This gives the protein CASSLWAGGVTDTQYF. The chain links TRBV27 to TRBJ2-3; 8 bases match TRBD2. The CDR3 covers 16 residues. Germline trimming cut 1 base from V and 3 bases from J; bases unmatched to any gene: 6. Germline V gene data show CDR1 as MNHEY and CDR2 as SMNVEV (reference sequence).